This is a list of T cell receptor beta chains from one sample in a study of OX40 agonist ivuxolimab in advanced cancers. TCRdb's copy holds only in-frame clones and misses some; the assay was immunoSEQ multiplex PCR. Here the sample spans 50,000 to 70,000 clones, approximately 83% being singletons. The source was CD4+ or CD8+ T cells sorted from blood, collected in a trial of the OX40 agonist ivuxolimab. The source of these receptors is an adult with an advanced solid tumor such as melanoma, head and neck, liver or kidney cancer. Each CDR3 is given with its conserved first and last residue. The D gene is left open where the match is weak. Clone size, where shown, is once, few, many, or a class for clones that have expanded.

cdr3_nt | cdr3_aa | clone_size | d_call | j_call | v_call
TGTGCCAGCAGCTTGGCCCAGGGACAGGGCCTCAAGGGCAATCAGCCCCAGCATTTT | CASSLAQGQGLKGNQPQHF | . | TRBD1 | TRBJ1-5 | TRBV5-6
TGCGCCAGCAGCCAAGACCAGGAGATACGGCGGTATGAAGCTTTCTTT | CASSQDQEIRRYEAFF | once | . | TRBJ1-1 | TRBV4-3
TGTGCCAGCAGCAAAGGAGGCACCCGGAATGACGAAGCTTTCTTT | CASSKGGTRNDEAFF | . | . | TRBJ1-1 | TRBV9
TGTGCCAGTATAGGGGGGACAGAGCGTTCCTACAATGAGCAGTTCTTC | CASIGGTERSYNEQFF | . | . | TRBJ2-1 | TRBV19
TGTGCCAGCAGTGAAGCCAACTGGGTAAATCAGCCCCAGCATTTT | CASSEANWVNQPQHF | . | . | TRBJ1-5 | TRBV6-1
TGTGCCAGCAGTTTGATCTTCGGACAGGGGATGTACGAGCAGTACTTC | CASSLIFGQGMYEQYF | . | TRBD1 | TRBJ2-7 | TRBV27
TGTGCCAGCAGTTCCGACAAGAGGCGGAGCAATCAGCCCCAGCATTTT | CASSSDKRRSNQPQHF | . | . | TRBJ1-5 | TRBV27
TGTGCCAGCAGTTTTGAGGGGACCTACGAGCAGTACTTC | CASSFEGTYEQYF | . | . | TRBJ2-7 | TRBV28
TGTGCCAGCAGCTTAGGACGGGCCAGAAACTCTGGAAACACCATATATTTT | CASSLGRARNSGNTIYF | . | . | TRBJ1-3 | TRBV7-6
TGTGCTAGTGGGGACCCGGGACAGGGGGCGCCCGGGGAGCTGTTTTTT | CASGDPGQGAPGELFF | . | TRBD1 | TRBJ2-2 | TRBV12-5
TGTGCCAGTGGGGACAGTCTAGACACTGAAGCTTTCTTT | CASGDSLDTEAFF | . | TRBD1 | TRBJ1-1 | TRBV19
TGTGCCTCTATCAGGGGAGATACGCAGTATTTT | CASIRGDTQYF | once | . | TRBJ2-3 | TRBV10-3
TGCGCCAGCAGCCTCGCGGGGTCCTTTTTCTCTGGAAACACCATATATTTT | CASSLAGSFFSGNTIYF | . | . | TRBJ1-3 | TRBV4-1
TGTGCCAGCACCGGTCCTGACCGGGACACCGATTACGTCGGGGAGCTGTTTTTT | CASTGPDRDTDYVGELFF | . | . | TRBJ2-2 | TRBV21-1
TGTGCCAGCAGCCTAGTGGGGGGTAGCACAGATACGCAGTATTTT | CASSLVGGSTDTQYF | few | . | TRBJ2-3 | TRBV7-3
TGTGCCAGCAGTTTATCCGGGGGACCTAACTATGGCTACACCTTC | CASSLSGGPNYGYTF | . | . | TRBJ1-2 | TRBV27
TGTGCCAGCAGCTCACGGGCAGTTAGCAATCAGCCCCAGCATTTT | CASSSRAVSNQPQHF | . | . | TRBJ1-5 | TRBV13
TGTGCCAGCAGCATCGCTGGGGAGGAGTATGGCTACACCTTC | CASSIAGEEYGYTF | . | . | TRBJ1-2 | TRBV7-9
TGTGCCAGCAGCGCGACAGGGGCGCCCCTTTATGGCTACACCTTC | CASSATGAPLYGYTF | . | TRBD1 | TRBJ1-2 | TRBV9
TGCGCCAGTAACCCCGGGACAGGGGTCACTGAAGCTTTCTTT | CASNPGTGVTEAFF | . | TRBD1 | TRBJ1-1 | TRBV5-1
TGTGCCAGCAGCTTAGTGTGGGGGGGCACAGATACGCAGTATTTT | CASSLVWGGTDTQYF | . | . | TRBJ2-3 | TRBV7-9
TGCGCCAGCAGCTTGGATGGGACAGGGGATGAAAAACTGTTTTTT | CASSLDGTGDEKLFF | . | TRBD1 | TRBJ1-4 | TRBV5-1
TGTGCCAGCTCACCACAGTTAGGGGGTCAAGAGACCCAGTACTTC | CASSPQLGGQETQYF | . | . | TRBJ2-5 | TRBV18
TGTGCCAGCAGTGAAGTGTGGGCGGCCATGAACACTGAAGCTTTCTTT | CASSEVWAAMNTEAFF | . | . | TRBJ1-1 | TRBV6-1
TGCAGCGTCATCGGGACTAGCGGGGCCGGGGGGCAGTTCTTC | CSVIGTSGAGGQFF | few | TRBD2 | TRBJ2-1 | TRBV29-1
TGTGCCATATCCGGGACAGGGATACTATGGAGCGGCTACACCTTC | CAISGTGILWSGYTF | . | TRBD1 | TRBJ1-2 | TRBV2
TGTGCCAGTAGTATCTCAGGGGGCGCTTACGAGCAGTACTTC | CASSISGGAYEQYF | . | TRBD1 | TRBJ2-7 | TRBV19
TGTGCCAGCAGCTCCTCAGGTTCCCCCACAACTAATGAAAAACTGTTTTTT | CASSSSGSPTTNEKLFF | . | . | TRBJ1-4 | TRBV7-9
TGTGCCAGCAGTTTAAGAGGGATAAGTCAGCCCCAGCATTTT | CASSLRGISQPQHF | . | . | TRBJ1-5 | TRBV27
TGTGCCAGCTCACCACCGAGGGAGGAGCAGTTCTTC | CASSPPREEQFF | . | . | TRBJ2-1 | TRBV18
TGTGCCAGCAGTGAGTTTTCAGTCGACAATGAGCAGTTCTTC | CASSEFSVDNEQFF | . | . | TRBJ2-1 | TRBV2
TGTGCCAGCAGCTTAGGAGGGCGGGACGGCTACACCTTC | CASSLGGRDGYTF | few | . | TRBJ1-2 | TRBV7-3
TGTGCCACCCGGGACTCCTACGAGCAGTACTTC | CATRDSYEQYF | . | . | TRBJ2-7 | TRBV6-1
TGTGCCAGCAATCCCCCCTACCGACAGGGGCGCACCTATGGCTACACCTTC | CASNPPYRQGRTYGYTF | . | TRBD1 | TRBJ1-2 | TRBV28
TGTGCCAGCACCCTTAGTGGGACAGTATCGGGAGATTCACCCCTCCACTTT | CASTLSGTVSGDSPLHF | few | TRBD1 | TRBJ1-6 | TRBV11-2
TGTGCCAGCAGCTTAGTTCTGCAAGAGACCCAGTACTTC | CASSLVLQETQYF | . | . | TRBJ2-5 | TRBV7-8
TGTGCCAGCATCGAGGGGGGCTGTACTGAAAAACTGTTTTTT | CASIEGGCTEKLFF | . | . | TRBJ1-4 | TRBV27
TGTGCCAGCCAACAGACCAAAATACTCAAGGGGACGGATTATTTT | CASQQTKILKGTDYF | . | . | TRBJ1-3 | TRBV2
TGTGCCAGCAGTCCCCTCCCCGAGCGGGGGTGGAAGCCCCAGCATTTT | CASSPLPERGWKPQHF | . | . | TRBJ1-5 | TRBV27
TGTGCCATCAGTGAGTCCGGGGTAAGTCAGCCCCAGCATTTT | CAISESGVSQPQHF | . | . | TRBJ1-5 | TRBV10-3
TGCGCCAGCAGCCTATGGGTCCAGGGCGGCGAGCAGTACTTC | CASSLWVQGGEQYF | . | . | TRBJ2-7 | TRBV5-1
TGTGCCAGCAGCTTGGGGCCAGTGACTAATCAGCCCCAGCATTTT | CASSLGPVTNQPQHF | once | . | TRBJ1-5 | TRBV7-2
TGTGCCAGCAGCGTAAGGACGCATGGCTACACCTTC | CASSVRTHGYTF | . | . | TRBJ1-2 | TRBV9
TGTGCCAGCAGTTACTCGGGTAAGGGGTTCACTGAAGCTTTCTTT | CASSYSGKGFTEAFF | once | . | TRBJ1-1 | TRBV6-5